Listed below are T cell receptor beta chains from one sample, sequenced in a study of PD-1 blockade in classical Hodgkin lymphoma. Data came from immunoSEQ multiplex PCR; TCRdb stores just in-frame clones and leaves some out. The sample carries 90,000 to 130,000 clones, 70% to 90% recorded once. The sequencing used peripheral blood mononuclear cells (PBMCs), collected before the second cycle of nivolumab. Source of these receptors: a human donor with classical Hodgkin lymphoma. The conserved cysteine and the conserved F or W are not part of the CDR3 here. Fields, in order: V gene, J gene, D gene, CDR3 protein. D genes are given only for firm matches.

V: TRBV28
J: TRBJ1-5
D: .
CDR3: ASSLYSQLNSNQPQH

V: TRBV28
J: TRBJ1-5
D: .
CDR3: ASRNTPGQRYSNQPQH

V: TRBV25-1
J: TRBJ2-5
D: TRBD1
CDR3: ASSDSPPGQGGTQY

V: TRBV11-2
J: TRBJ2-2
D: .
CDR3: ASSKEITNTGELF

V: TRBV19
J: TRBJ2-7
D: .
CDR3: ASSATPYEQY

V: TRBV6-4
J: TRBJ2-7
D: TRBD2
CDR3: ASSPSGRLWCEQY

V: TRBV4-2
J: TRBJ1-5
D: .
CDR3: ASSPQNRLGEDQPQH

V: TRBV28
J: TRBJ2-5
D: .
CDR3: ASSLLQGSQETQY

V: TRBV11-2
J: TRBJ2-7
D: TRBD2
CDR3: ASSLSSGRTY

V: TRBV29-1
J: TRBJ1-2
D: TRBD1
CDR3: SALGQGAYGYT

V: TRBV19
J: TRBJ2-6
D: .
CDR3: ASSIDGAGAPSGANVLT

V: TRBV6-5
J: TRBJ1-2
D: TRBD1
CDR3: ATSAGQGGGYT

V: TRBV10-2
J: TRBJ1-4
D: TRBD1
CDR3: ASSADRGLANEKLF

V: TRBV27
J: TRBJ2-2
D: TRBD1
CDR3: ASTSGQGNTGELF

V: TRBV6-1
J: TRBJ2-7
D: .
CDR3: ASSGPPLGWRDEQY

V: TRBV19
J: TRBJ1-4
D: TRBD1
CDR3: ASSTPDRGATNEKLF

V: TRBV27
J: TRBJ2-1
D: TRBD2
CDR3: ASSPGTSGYNEQF

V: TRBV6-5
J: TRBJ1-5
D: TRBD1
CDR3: ASSHGQGGGPQH

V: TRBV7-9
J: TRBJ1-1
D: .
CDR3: ASSWGEAVNTEAF

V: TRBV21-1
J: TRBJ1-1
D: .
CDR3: ASSKEGRHPIVGSEAF

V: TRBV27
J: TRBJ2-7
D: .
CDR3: ASSLSLAREYEQY

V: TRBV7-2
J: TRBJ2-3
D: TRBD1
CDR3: ASSLWAGGASTDTQY

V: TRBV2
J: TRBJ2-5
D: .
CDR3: ASKVGTQY

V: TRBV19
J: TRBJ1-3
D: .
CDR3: ASSIRQDLSGNTIY

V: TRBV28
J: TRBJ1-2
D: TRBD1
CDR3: ASSTGQYGYT

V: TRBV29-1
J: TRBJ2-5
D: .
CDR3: SVGGGRVETQY

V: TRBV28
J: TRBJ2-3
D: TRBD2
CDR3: ASSLWIYAASGRRTTDTQY

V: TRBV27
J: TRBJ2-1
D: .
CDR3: ASSAGTPMQF

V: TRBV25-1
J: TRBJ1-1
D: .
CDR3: ASSGVQRHEAF

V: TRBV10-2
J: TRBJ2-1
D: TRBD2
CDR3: ASKAGVLQSSYNEQF

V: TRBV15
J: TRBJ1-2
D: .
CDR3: ATSRDFDGVGYT

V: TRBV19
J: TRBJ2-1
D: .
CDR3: ASSTSGVRAYNEQF

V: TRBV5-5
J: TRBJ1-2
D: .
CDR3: ASSFIPGYEPYT

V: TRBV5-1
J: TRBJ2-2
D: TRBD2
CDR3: ASSLAGGDTGELF

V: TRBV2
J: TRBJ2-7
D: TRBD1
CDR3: ASRGRTGAYEQY

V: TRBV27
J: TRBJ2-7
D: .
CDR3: ASSLTVSSAWVYEQY

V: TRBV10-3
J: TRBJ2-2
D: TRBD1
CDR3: AISDPGQVVPGELF

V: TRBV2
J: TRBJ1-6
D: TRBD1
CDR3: ASRDGQAHSPLH

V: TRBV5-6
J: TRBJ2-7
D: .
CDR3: ASSLVWQVGVDEQY

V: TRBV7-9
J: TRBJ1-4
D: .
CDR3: ASSFAVTTNEKLF

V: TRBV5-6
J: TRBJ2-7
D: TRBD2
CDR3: ASSFSGRAYEQY

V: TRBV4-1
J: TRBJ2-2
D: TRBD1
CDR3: ASSQVLPGTGGTGELF

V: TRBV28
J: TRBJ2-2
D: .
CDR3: ASRMAGGRTGELF

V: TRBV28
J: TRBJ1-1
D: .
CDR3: ASSDHRTYTEAF

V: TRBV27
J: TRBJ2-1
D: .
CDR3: ASSLTGPSDEQF

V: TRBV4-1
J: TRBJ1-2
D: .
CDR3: ASSQEADGIYGYT

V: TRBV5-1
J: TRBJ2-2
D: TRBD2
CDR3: ASSPGLAGAHGGGELF

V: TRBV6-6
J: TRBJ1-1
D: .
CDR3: ASRGRWNTEAF

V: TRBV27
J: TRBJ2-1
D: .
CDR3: ASSFRTSSYNEQF

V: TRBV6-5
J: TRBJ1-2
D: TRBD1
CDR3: ASSSLDRTYGYT

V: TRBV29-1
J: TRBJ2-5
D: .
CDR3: SVEQASHPRETQY

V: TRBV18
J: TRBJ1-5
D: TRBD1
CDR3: ASSPARTGGQPQH

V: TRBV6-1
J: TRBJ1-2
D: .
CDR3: ASSELTGANYGYT

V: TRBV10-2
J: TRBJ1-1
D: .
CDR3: ASSHRVGEAF